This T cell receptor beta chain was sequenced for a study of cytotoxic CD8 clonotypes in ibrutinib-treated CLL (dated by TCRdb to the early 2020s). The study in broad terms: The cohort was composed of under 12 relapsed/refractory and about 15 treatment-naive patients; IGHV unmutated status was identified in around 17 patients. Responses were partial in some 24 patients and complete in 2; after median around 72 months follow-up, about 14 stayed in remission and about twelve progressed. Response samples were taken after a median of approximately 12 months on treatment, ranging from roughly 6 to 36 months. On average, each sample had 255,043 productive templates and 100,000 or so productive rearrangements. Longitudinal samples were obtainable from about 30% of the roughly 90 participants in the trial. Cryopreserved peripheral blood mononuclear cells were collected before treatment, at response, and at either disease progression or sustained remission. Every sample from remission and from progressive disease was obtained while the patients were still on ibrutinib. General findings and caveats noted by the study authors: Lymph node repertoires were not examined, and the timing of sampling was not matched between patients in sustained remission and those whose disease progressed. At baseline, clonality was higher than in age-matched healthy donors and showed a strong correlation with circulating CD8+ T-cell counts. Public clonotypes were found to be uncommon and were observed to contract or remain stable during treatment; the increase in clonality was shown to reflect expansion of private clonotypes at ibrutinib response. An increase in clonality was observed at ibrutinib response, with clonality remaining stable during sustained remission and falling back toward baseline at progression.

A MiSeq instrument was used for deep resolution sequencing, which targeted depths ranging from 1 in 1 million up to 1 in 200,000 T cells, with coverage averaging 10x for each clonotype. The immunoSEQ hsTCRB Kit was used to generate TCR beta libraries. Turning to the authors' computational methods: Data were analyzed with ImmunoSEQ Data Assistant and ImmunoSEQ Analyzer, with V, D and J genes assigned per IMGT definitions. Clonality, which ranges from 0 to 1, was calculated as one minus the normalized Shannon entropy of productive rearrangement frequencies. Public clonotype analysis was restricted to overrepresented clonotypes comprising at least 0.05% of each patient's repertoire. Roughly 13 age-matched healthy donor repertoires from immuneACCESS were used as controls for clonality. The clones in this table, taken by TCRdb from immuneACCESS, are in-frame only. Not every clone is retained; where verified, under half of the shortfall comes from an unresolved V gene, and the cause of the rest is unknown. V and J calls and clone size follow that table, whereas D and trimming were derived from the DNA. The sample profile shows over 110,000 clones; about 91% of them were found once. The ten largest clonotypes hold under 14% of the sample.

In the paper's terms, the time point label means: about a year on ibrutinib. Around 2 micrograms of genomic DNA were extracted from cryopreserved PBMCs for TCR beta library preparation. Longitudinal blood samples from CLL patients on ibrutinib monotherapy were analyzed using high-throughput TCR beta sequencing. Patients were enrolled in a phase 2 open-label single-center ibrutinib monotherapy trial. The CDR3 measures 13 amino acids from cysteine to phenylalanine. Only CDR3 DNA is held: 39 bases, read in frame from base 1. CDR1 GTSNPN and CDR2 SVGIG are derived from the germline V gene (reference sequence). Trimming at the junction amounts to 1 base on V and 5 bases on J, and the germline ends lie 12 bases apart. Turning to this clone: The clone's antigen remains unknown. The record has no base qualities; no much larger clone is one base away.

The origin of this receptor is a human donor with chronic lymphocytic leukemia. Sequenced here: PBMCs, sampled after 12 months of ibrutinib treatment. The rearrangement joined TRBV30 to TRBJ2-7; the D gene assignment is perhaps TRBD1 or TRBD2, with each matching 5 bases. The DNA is TGTGCCTGGAGTGATGGGACGGGGCACGAGCAGTACTTC. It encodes CAWSDGTGHEQYF.